The 17 T cell receptor beta chains below all came from one sample that was sequenced in a study of cytomegalovirus exposure and HLA in healthy donors. Vbeta (60) and Jbeta (13) primers were used in the PCR. Sequencing used immunoSEQ multiplex PCR; TCRdb keeps in-frame clones, though not all of them. The data hold over 250,000 clones, with 75% to 90% observed a single time. Sequences were obtained from PBMCs. The receptors here all came from a man aged 40-50 years in good health and CMV-seropositive.

This clone was recorded only once. This chain links TRBV29-1 with TRBJ2-7, with D tentatively TRBD1 (6 bases). V was cut by 6 bases and J by 3 bases, with 12 bases left in between. This CDR3 has 12 residues. From germline, CDR1 is SQVTM and CDR2 ANQGSEA. CDR3 amino acids: CSVAGQNYEQYF. The CDR3 nucleotides are TGCAGCGTGGCTGGACAGAACTACGAGCAGTACTTC.

This clone was seen a single time. The genes are TRBV2 and TRBJ2-1, with 9 bases matching TRBD2. V lost 7 bases to trimming and J lost 0 bases; unmatched junction nucleotides: 4. CDR1 is SNHLY, CDR2 FYNNEI, per germline. This CDR3 has 15 amino acids. The CDR3 DNA is TGTGCCAGCAATCTACTAGCGGGCTCCTACAATGAGCAGTTCTTC. Residues: CASNLLAGSYNEQFF.

The gene calls are TRBV14 and TRBJ2-7; 10 bases line up with TRBD2. After removal of 7 bases from V and 7 bases from J, the junction contained 10 bases not matched to a gene. CDR3 length equals 14 residues. CDR1 and CDR2 from the germline V gene are SGHDN and FVKESK. Here the CDR3 DNA reads TGTGCCAGCACCAAACTAGCGGGAAAATTGGAGCAGTACTTC. This encodes CASTKLAGKLEQYF.

The chain employs TRBV10-1 and TRBJ2-2, with 8 bases aligning to TRBD2. With 8 bases clipped from V and 3 bases from J, the junction kept 5 bases outside the gene matches. The CDR3 loop spans 14 amino acids. Germline-derived CDR1 and CDR2 are WNHNN and SYGVQD (reference sequence). CDR3 sequence: CASGTGGDTGELFF. Written as DNA, the CDR3 is TGCGCCAGCGGAACCGGGGGGGACACCGGGGAGCTGTTTTTT.

This chain uses TRBV6-5 with TRBJ2-5, with 9 positions matching TRBD2. This CDR3 comprises 15 residues. Germline loops: CDR1 MNHEY, CDR2 SVGAGI. V shed 8 bases, J shed 5 bases, and the junction held 12 bases outside the gene matches. CDR3 nucleotide sequence: TGTGCCAGCTCTTTTTTAGCGGGAGTGGGGGAGACCCAGTACTTC. Amino acids: CASSFLAGVGETQYF.

V usage is TRBV7-9 and J usage is TRBJ1-2, with 8 bases fitting TRBD1. Germline CDR1 and CDR2: SEHNR and FQNEAQ (reference sequence). CDR3 length equals 13 residues. Losses at the gene ends were 5 bases for V and 6 bases for J; bases not matched to a gene: 5. CDR3 bases: TGTGCCAGCAGCCGACAACAGGGGGATGGCTACACCTTC. This encodes CASSRQQGDGYTF.

V is TRBV28 and J is TRBJ1-1, with D possibly TRBD1 on 5 matching bases. There are 12 residues in the CDR3. V lost 5 bases to trimming and J lost 5 bases, with 9 bases between them. Germline V gene lookup returns CDR1 MDHEN and CDR2 SYDVKM. As DNA, the CDR3 is TGTGCCAGCAGTATTCAGGGAACTGAAGCTTTCTTT. Translated: CASSIQGTEAFF.

The chain is built from TRBV18 and TRBJ1-2, with D possibly being TRBD1 (6 bases). Looked up from germline, CDR1 is KGHSH and CDR2 is LQKENI. The CDR3 runs to 17 residues. Trimming left V 3 bases short and J 3 bases short, with 20 bases between. The DNA for the CDR3 is TGTGCCAGCTCACCTTTGACTCTGGACAGACCCGACTATGGCTACACCTTC. Encoded protein: CASSPLTLDRPDYGYTF.

A note on this clone: This sample includes further DNA sequences coding for the same CDR3. The CDR3 DNA reads as TGTGCCAGCAGCTCCGACAGGGGGCGGACCGGGGAGCTGTTTTTT. Translating it yields CASSSDRGRTGELFF. The V gene is TRBV13, the J gene TRBJ2-2, with 10 positions matching TRBD1. CDR1 and CDR2 from the germline V gene are PRHDT and FYEKMQ (reference sequence). The J segment lost 5 bases and the V segment lost 4 bases, leaving 4 bases of the junction unmatched. This CDR3 contains 15 residues.

CDR3 sequence: CASSASGNSYEQYF. In nucleotides, the CDR3 is TGTGCCAGCAGCGCAAGCGGGAATTCCTACGAGCAGTACTTC. The genes are TRBV9 and TRBJ2-7; 7 bases line up with TRBD2. Trimming removed 3 bases from V and 1 base from J; junction bases left unmatched: 4. Germline V lookup: CDR1 SGDLS, CDR2 YYNGEE. This CDR3 region has 14 residues.

The gene calls are TRBV14 and TRBJ2-7; TRBD2 might be the D (6 bases). V lost 2 bases and J lost 2, with 13 bases in between. This CDR3 is built from 15 residues. Germline assignment: CDR1 SGHDN and CDR2 FVKESK. CDR3 sequence (DNA): TGTGCCAGCAGCCAATGGGGGGAGGAGACCTACGAGCAGTACTTC. Amino acids: CASSQWGEETYEQYF. Complete variable domain (other parts from reference TRBV14 and TRBJ2-7): EAGVTQFPSHSVIEKGQTVTLRCDPISGHDNLYWYRRVMGKEIKFLLHFVKESKQDESGMPNNRFLAERTGGTYSTLKVQPAELEDSGVYFCASSQWGEETYEQYFGPGTRLTVT.

This sequence joins TRBV29-1 and TRBJ2-1; TRBD1 is a possible D gene (5 bases). The CDR3 extends over 15 amino acids. Between the trimmed V and J ends, which lost 7 bases and 1 base, there was a span of 17 bases. The V gene's germline CDR1 is SQVTM and CDR2 ANQGSEA. The CDR3 DNA follows: TGCAGCGCTCAATTCGACAGCCTATCCTACAATGAGCAGTTCTTC. Amino acid sequence: CSAQFDSLSYNEQFF.

CDR3 protein: CASSLGLDQPQHF. In DNA form, the CDR3 reads TGTGCCAGCAGCTTAGGACTAGATCAGCCCCAGCATTTT. This rearrangement joins TRBV7-9 to TRBJ1-5; no definite D call. This CDR3 has 13 amino acids. V was shortened by 1 base and J by 5 bases, with 6 bases between the two germline ends. CDR1 and CDR2 from the germline V gene are SEHNR and FQNEAQ (reference sequence).

CDR3 nucleotides: TGTGCCAGCAGATTACGGGACAGGGGCCTCAATCAGCCCCAGCATTTT. Protein product: CASRLRDRGLNQPQHF. The chain has TRBV6-6 and TRBJ1-5; 10 bases are shared with TRBD1. Trimming took 6 bases from V and 3 from J; bases not matched to a gene: 8. This CDR3 is 16 amino acids long. CDR1 is MNHNY and CDR2 is SVGAGI in the germline V gene (reference sequence).

The rearrangement links TRBV30 to TRBJ2-7, with TRBD2 as a possible D gene (6 bases). Trimming removed 7 bases at V and 5 bases at J, with 18 bases between. The CDR3 totals 13 residues. Germline V gives CDR1 GTSNPN, CDR2 SVGIG (reference sequence). This CDR3 is CASLPGGAHEQYF. CDR3 nucleotides: TGTGCCTCCCTCCCCGGGGGAGCCCACGAGCAGTACTTC. The full variable domain, with the rest looked up from reference TRBV30 and TRBJ2-7, is SQTIHQWPATLVQPVGSPLSLECTVEGTSNPNLYWYRQAAGRGLQLLFYSVGIGQISSEVPQNLSASRPQDRQFILSSKKLLLSDSGFYLCASLPGGAHEQYFGPGTRLTVT.

The V and J genes are TRBV5-4 and TRBJ2-7; 12 nucleotides agree with TRBD2. The CDR3 is 15 residues long. J was trimmed by 9 bases and V by 1 base; bases with no gene match: 8. CDR1 is SGHNT, CDR2 YYREEE, per germline (reference sequence). The CDR3 coding sequence is TGTGCCAGCAGCTTGCTGACTAGCGGGAGCCTTGGGCAGTACTTC. Protein: CASSLLTSGSLGQYF.

V and J are TRBV6-5 and TRBJ1-1; TRBD1 aligns across 7 bases. This CDR3 contains 15 residues. With 5 bases clipped from V and 0 bases from J, the junction kept 6 bases outside the gene matches. In germline, CDR1 is MNHEY, CDR2 SVGAGI. CDR3 coding DNA: TGTGCCAGCAGTGGGAGGACAGGAATGAACACTGAAGCTTTCTTT. It specifies CASSGRTGMNTEAFF.